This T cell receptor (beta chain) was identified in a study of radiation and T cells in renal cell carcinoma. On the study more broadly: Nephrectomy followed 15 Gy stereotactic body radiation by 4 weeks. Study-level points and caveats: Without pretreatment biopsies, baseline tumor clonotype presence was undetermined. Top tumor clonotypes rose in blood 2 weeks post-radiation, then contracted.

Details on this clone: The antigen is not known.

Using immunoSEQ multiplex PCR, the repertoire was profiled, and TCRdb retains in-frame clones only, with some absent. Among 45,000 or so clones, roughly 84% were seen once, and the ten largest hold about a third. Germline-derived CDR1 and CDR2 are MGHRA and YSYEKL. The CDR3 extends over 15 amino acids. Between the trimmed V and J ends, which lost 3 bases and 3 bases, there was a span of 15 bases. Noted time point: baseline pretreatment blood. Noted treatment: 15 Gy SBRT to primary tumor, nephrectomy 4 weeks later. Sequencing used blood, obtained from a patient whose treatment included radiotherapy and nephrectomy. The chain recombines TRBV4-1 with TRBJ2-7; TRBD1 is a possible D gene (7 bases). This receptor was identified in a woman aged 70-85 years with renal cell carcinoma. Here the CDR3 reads CASSQNQGGDYEQYF. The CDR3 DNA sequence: TGCGCCAGCAGCCAGAATCAGGGGGGAGACTACGAGCAGTACTTC.